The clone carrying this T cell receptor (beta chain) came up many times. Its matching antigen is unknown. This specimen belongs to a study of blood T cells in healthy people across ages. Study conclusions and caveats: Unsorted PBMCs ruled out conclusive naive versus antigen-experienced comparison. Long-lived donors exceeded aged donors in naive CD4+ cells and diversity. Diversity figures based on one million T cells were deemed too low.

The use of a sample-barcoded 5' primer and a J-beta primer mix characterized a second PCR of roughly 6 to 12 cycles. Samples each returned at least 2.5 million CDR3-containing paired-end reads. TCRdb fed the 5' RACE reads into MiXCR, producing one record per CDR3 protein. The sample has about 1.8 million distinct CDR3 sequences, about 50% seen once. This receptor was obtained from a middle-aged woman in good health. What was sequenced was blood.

The CDR3 nucleotides read TGTGCCAGCAGCTCAGGGGGTTCATGGTACAATGAGCAGTTCTTC. It encodes CASSSGGSWYNEQFF. The V and J genes are TRBV6-2 or TRBV6-3 and TRBJ2-1, with 7 bases lining up with TRBD1. After removal of 6 bases from V and 4 bases from J, the junction contained 9 bases not matched to a gene. CDR1 and CDR2 (germline): MNHEY, SVGEGT. This CDR3 is 15 amino acids long.